This TCR beta chain came from a study of shared clonotypes between healthy human individuals. HIV-negative, healthy adults without recent acute infections or vaccinations were the donors. Points on this clone: No antigen is known for it.

General study results and limits: Estimated richness values were generally larger in naive subsets than in memory subsets. Inspection by rarefaction showed sorted-subset sequencing to be incomplete despite large depth.

CDR3 length: 12 residues. V was pared by 4 bases and J by 6 bases, with 8 bases between. Per germline, CDR1 SGHVS and CDR2 FNYEAQ. Assay: immunoSEQ multiplex PCR; the TCRdb copy retains only in-frame clones and omits some. The table shows 850,000 to 1,100,000 clones, with 77% occurring only once. The receptor was isolated from a man aged 18 to 30 in good health. Some clones in this sample may be carry-over from other donors' samples. The chain combines TRBV7-6 with TRBJ2-3; D gene unclear. Sequencing used memory CD4+ T cells from PBMCs. The subset was: CD45RA-negative fraction. CDR3 amino acids: CASSSQRDTQYF. For the CDR3, the DNA is TGTGCCAGCAGCTCTCAACGGGATACGCAGTATTTT.